This T cell receptor beta chain was obtained from a study of shared clonotypes between healthy human individuals. Here immunoSEQ multiplex PCR was the method, and the copy in TCRdb shows in-frame clones only, minus some. Altogether 1,500,000 or so clones are present, roughly 98.5% being singletons, with the ten largest covering under 0.45%. This CDR3 spans 11 amino acids. Germline lookup yields CDR1 DFQATT and CDR2 SNEGSKA (reference sequence). Trimming removed 2 bases at V and 10 bases at J, with 8 bases between. The sequence came from a man aged 25 to 40 in good health. The V gene is TRBV20-1, the J gene TRBJ2-2, with no clear D. The specimen was naive CD4+ T cells sorted from blood. Described subset: CD45RA+ positively selected. The CDR3 nucleotides read TGCAGTGCTAGAAATTTGCAGGAGCTGTTTTTT. Its translation: CSARNLQELFF.